This T cell receptor (beta chain) was identified during a study of blood T cells in healthy people across ages. This clonotype appeared a single time. Germline lookup yields CDR1 SGHTA and CDR2 FQGTGA. The ends were cut back, 4 bases at V and 1 base at J, with 16 bases in the middle. CDR3 length equals 17 residues. It was with a sample-barcoded 5' primer and a J-beta primer mix that a second PCR of roughly 6 to 12 cycles was run. TCRdb passed the 5' RACE reads through MiXCR, listing each CDR3 protein once. The sample holds about 2 million distinct CDR3 sequences, 49% seen once. The TCR originated in a woman aged 40 to 50 in good health. The genes are TRBV7-3 and TRBJ2-2, with D tentatively TRBD1 (5 bases). What was sequenced was blood. CDR3 protein: CASSSHPDQGNTGELFF. The CDR3 DNA follows: TGTGCCAGCAGCTCCCACCCGGATCAGGGGAACACCGGGGAGCTGTTTTTT.